The rows below give T cell receptor beta chains drawn from one sample of a study of blood T cell repertoires in COVID-19. Libraries were prepared by immunoSEQ multiplex PCR; TCRdb keeps only in-frame clonotypes and omits some of them. This table has some 250,000 clones, around 86% appearing once. The material sequenced was peripheral blood. The receptor source for this set is an older woman with active or convalescent COVID-19. Each CDR3 is given with its conserved first and last residue. The D gene is left open where the match is weak. Some rows have no size entry. The others give once, few or many, or a class for an expanded clone.

j_call clone_size v_call d_call cdr3_nt cdr3_aa
TRBJ1-1 NA TRBV30 NA TGTGCCTGGAGAGAGGTGAACACTGAAGCTTTCTTT CAWREVNTEAFF
TRBJ2-3 NA TRBV10-3 NA TGTGCCACCCGCCCAGGGGAAGATACGCAGTATTTT CATRPGEDTQYF
TRBJ1-1 NA TRBV6-5 TRBD1 TGTGCCAGCAGCCGCTCGGGACAGGGAGCTGAAGCTTTCTTT CASSRSGQGAEAFF
TRBJ1-4 few TRBV7-8 NA TGTGCCAGCAGCCCCCGGGACTCTCGTGTGGCAACTAATGAAAAACTGTTTTTT CASSPRDSRVATNEKLFF
TRBJ1-1 NA TRBV28 NA TGTGCCAGCAGCCTTACGACAGCCATGAACACTGAAGCTTTCTTT CASSLTTAMNTEAFF
TRBJ1-1 NA TRBV5-1 NA TGCGCCAGCAGCCCACAGGGAACCAGGGAAGCTTTCTTT CASSPQGTREAFF
TRBJ1-5 NA TRBV27 NA TGTGCCAGCAGCCCTGAGGGCCCCAATCAGCCCCAGCATTTT CASSPEGPNQPQHF
TRBJ1-4 NA TRBV7-9 NA TGTGCCAGTACCAAGACAGGAACTAATGAAAAACTGTTTTTT CASTKTGTNEKLFF
TRBJ2-7 NA TRBV20-1 NA TGCAGTGCTAGTCCTGGACAGGGAGGGAACGAGCAGTACTTC CSASPGQGGNEQYF
TRBJ2-3 NA TRBV6-2/TRBV6-3 TRBD1 TGTGCCAGCAGTTACCTGGGACAGGGCACAGATACGCAGTATTTT CASSYLGQGTDTQYF
TRBJ2-7 NA TRBV6-6 NA TGTGCCAGTACTGTCGGAGGGAGCTACGAGCAGTACTTC CASTVGGSYEQYF
TRBJ1-4 NA TRBV27 NA TGTGCCAGCAGGCGGACGGACATTAATGAAAAACTGTTTTTT CASRRTDINEKLFF
TRBJ2-3 NA TRBV6-5 TRBD1 TGTGCCAGCAGTCCGGACAGGCGAAGCACAGATACGCAGTATTTT CASSPDRRSTDTQYF
TRBJ2-1 once TRBV10-1 NA TGCGCCAGCAGTGTTGGCGGGTCCCGCTCCAATGAGCAGTTCTTC CASSVGGSRSNEQFF
TRBJ1-2 NA TRBV6-5 NA TGTGCCAGCAGTTACGATCATGACAGCTATGGCTACACCTTC CASSYDHDSYGYTF
TRBJ1-1 NA TRBV6-5 TRBD1 TGTGCCAGGACGGCAAGGGGGCCCACTGAAGCTTTCTTT CARTARGPTEAFF
TRBJ2-5 NA TRBV6-4 NA TGTGCCAGCAGTGAACGCCCACGGGACAAACAGTACTTC CASSERPRDKQYF
TRBJ1-1 NA TRBV10-3 TRBD1 TGTGCCATCAGACCGACAGGGGAGGCTGAAGCTTTCTTT CAIRPTGEAEAFF
TRBJ1-2 NA TRBV6-5 TRBD1 TGTGCCAGCACCCCAGGAGGGGGCGCCGCCCAGGGCTACACCTTC CASTPGGGAAQGYTF
TRBJ1-5 NA TRBV27 TRBD1 TGTGCCAGCAGTTTGTCGACAGGGGTGGGTCAGCCCCAGCATTTT CASSLSTGVGQPQHF
TRBJ1-6 NA TRBV11-2 TRBD1 TGTGCCAGCAGTCCCAACCGGGACAGGTTTTATAATTCACCCCTCCACTTT CASSPNRDRFYNSPLHF
TRBJ1-2 NA TRBV12-3/TRBV12-4 NA TGTGCCAGCAGTTTAATTCTTAACTATGGCTACACCTTC CASSLILNYGYTF
TRBJ1-3 once TRBV9 TRBD1 TGTGCCAGCAGCGTAGAGGACAGGGCTGGAAACACCATATATTTT CASSVEDRAGNTIYF
TRBJ1-4 NA TRBV27 TRBD1 TGTGCCAGCAGTTTAGGACAGGGGCGGGGTGAAAAACTGTTTTTT CASSLGQGRGEKLFF
TRBJ2-7 NA TRBV10-2 TRBD2 TGCGCCAGCAGTGGGTCTAGCGGGAGCTCCTACGAGCAGTACTTC CASSGSSGSSYEQYF
TRBJ2-2 NA TRBV6-1 NA TGTGCCAGCAGTGAAGCTGGGACAATGAACACCGGGGAGCTGTTTTTT CASSEAGTMNTGELFF
TRBJ2-3 NA TRBV9 NA TGTGCCAGCGGGGCGGGGTCGCGGAGCACAGATACGCAGTATTTT CASGAGSRSTDTQYF
TRBJ2-2 NA TRBV6-5 TRBD1 TGTGCCAGCGACTACGACAGGGCCACCGGGGAGCTGTTTTTT CASDYDRATGELFF
TRBJ2-3 NA TRBV4-3 TRBD1 TGCGCCAGCAGCCGGGGACAGGCCACAGATACGCAGTATTTT CASSRGQATDTQYF
TRBJ1-2 NA TRBV6-5 NA TGTGCCAGCGCCAGGGGAAACTATGGCTACACCTTC CASARGNYGYTF
TRBJ1-3 NA TRBV19 NA TGTGCCAGTAGTATGCAGGGGTCCTCCTCCTCTGGAAACACCATATATTTT CASSMQGSSSSGNTIYF
TRBJ2-3 NA TRBV7-3 TRBD1 TGTGCCAGCAGCCCCTCGGGGACAGGGACAGATACGCAGTATTTT CASSPSGTGTDTQYF
TRBJ1-2 once TRBV27 NA TGTGCCAGCTCCCTCTACGGTTCCTCCTATGGCTACACCTTC CASSLYGSSYGYTF
TRBJ1-6 NA TRBV5-5 NA TGTGCCAGCAGCTTGGCCGGTGAAACCCTCCACTTT CASSLAGETLHF
TRBJ1-1 few TRBV5-1 TRBD1 TGCGCCAGCAGCTTAGGGGGCGATATGAACACTGAAGCTTTCTTT CASSLGGDMNTEAFF
TRBJ1-2 NA TRBV4-1 NA TGCGCCAGCAGCCAAGGCGCCCAGGGTTTCTATGGCTACACCTTC CASSQGAQGFYGYTF
TRBJ1-1 NA TRBV7-2 NA TGTGCCAGCAGCTTAACAGCCCAGAACACTGAAGCTTTCTTT CASSLTAQNTEAFF
TRBJ2-5 few TRBV29-1 NA TGCAGCGTTGTCCAGGGGCGGGCCCAAGAGACCCAGTACTTC CSVVQGRAQETQYF
TRBJ2-3 NA TRBV7-2 NA TGTGCCAGCAGCTTAGGTGGCCCCAGGGCGGATACGCAGTATTTT CASSLGGPRADTQYF